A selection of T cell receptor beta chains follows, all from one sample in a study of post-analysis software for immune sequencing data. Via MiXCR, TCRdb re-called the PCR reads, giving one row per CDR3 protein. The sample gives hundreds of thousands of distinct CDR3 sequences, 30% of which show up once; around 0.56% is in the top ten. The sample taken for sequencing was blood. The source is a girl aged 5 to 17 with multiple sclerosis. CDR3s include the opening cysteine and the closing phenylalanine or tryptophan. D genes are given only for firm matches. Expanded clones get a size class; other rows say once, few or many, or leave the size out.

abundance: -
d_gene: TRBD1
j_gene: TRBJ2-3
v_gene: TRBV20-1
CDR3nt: TGCAGTGCTAGAACTATTGGGGACAGTTACACAGATACGCAGTATTTT
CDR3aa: CSARTIGDSYTDTQYF

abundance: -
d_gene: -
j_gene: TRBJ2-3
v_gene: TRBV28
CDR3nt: TGTGCCAGCAGTTTACTGGGGGCCCAGACAGATTCGCAGTATTTT
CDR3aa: CASSLLGAQTDSQYF

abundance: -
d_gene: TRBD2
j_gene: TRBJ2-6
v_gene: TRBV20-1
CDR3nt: TGCAGTGCACCTACAGCGGGGGCGGGGGCCAACGTCCTGACTTTC
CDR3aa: CSAPTAGAGANVLTF

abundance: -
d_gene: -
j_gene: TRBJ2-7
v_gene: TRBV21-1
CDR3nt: TGTGCCAGCAGCAAAACAGAAACCAGGGTAGTGTCAGGCGAGCAGTACTTC
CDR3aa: CASSKTETRVVSGEQYF

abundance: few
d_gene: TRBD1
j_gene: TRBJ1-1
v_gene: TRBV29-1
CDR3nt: TGCAGCGCTCCAGGGGGCGGTTTGACTGAAGCTTTCTTT
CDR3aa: CSAPGGGLTEAFF

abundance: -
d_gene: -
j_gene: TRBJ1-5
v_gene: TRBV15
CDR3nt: TGTGCCACCAGCTCAAGAAAAAAGGGGGGCCAGCCCCAGCATTTT
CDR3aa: CATSSRKKGGQPQHF

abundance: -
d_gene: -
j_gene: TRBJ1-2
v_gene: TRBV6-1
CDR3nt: TGTGCCACGGCAGGGCAACCCCCTAACTATGGCTACACCTTC
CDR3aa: CATAGQPPNYGYTF

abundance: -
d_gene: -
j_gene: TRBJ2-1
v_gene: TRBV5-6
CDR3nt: TGTGCCAGCAGCGCCTTGGGTGAGCAGTTCTTC
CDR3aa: CASSALGEQFF

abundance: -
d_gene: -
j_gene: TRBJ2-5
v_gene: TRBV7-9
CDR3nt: TGTGCCAGCCTATTACAGGGTCGGGAGACCCAGTACTTC
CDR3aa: CASLLQGRETQYF

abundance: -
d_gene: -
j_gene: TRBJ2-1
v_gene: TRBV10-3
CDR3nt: TGTGCCATCATTGGTAGACAGTTCCACCACTACAATGAGCAGTTCTTC
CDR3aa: CAIIGRQFHHYNEQFF

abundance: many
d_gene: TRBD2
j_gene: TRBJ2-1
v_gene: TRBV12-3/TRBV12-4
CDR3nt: TGTGCCAGCAGACTACATAGCGGGCCATCCTACAATGAGCAGTTCTTC
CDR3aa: CASRLHSGPSYNEQFF

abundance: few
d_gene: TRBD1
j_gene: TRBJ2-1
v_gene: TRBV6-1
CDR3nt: TGTGCCGCGCGATCGGACAGGTACAATGAGCAGTTCTTC
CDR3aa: CAARSDRYNEQFF

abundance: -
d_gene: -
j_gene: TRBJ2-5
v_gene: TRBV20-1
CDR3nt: TGCAGTGCTAGTGGGTTGACTGGGGAGACCCAGTACTTC
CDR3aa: CSASGLTGETQYF

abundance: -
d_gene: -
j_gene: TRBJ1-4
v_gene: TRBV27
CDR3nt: TGTGCCAGCAGTTGGGTAGCAACTAATGAAAAACTGTTTTTT
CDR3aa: CASSWVATNEKLFF

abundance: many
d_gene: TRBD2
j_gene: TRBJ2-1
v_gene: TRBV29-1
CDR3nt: TGCAGCGTGAGGACTAGCGGCGTCTATGAGCAGTTCTTC
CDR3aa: CSVRTSGVYEQFF

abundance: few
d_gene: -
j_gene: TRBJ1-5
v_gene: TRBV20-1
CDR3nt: TGCAGTGCTAGAGCGGGTGCAAATCAGCCCCAGCATTTT
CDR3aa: CSARAGANQPQHF

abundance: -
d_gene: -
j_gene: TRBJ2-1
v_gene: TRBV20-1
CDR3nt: TGCAGTGCTATGGGCCCAGACAGAGACAATGAGCAGTTCTTC
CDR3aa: CSAMGPDRDNEQFF

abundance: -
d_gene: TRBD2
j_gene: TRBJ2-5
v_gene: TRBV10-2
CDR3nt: TGCGCCAGCAGTGGCCTAGCGGACGGGAAAGAGACCCAGTACTTC
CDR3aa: CASSGLADGKETQYF

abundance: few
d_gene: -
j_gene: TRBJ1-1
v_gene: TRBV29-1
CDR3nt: TGCAGCGTTGAGGGGAGGCAGGGGAACCTCGGAGCTTTCTTT
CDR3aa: CSVEGRQGNLGAFF

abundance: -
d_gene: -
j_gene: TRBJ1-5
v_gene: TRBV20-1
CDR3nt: TGCAGTGCTAGAGATGAGGTATATAGCAATCAGCCCCAGCATTTT
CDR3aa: CSARDEVYSNQPQHF

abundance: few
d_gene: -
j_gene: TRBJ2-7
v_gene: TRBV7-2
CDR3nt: TGTGCCAGCAGCTTAGGGGTGGGAGAAAGCTACGAGCAGTACTTC
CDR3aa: CASSLGVGESYEQYF

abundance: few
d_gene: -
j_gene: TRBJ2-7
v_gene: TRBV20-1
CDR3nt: TGCAGTGCTAGCGGCAGGAGTGGCGAGCAGTACTTC
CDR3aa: CSASGRSGEQYF

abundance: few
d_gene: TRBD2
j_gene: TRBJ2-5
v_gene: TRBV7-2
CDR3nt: TGTGCCAGCAGTTTCAGCCCTTCTAGCGGGGGGGCGGGGGAGACCCAGTACTTC
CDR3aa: CASSFSPSSGGAGETQYF

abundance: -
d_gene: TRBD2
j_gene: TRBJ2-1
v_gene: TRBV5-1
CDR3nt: TGCGCCAGCAGCCAATCTTCACGGGACTACTACAATGAGCAGTTCTTC
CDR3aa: CASSQSSRDYYNEQFF

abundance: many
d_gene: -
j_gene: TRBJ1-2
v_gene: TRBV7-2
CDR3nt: TGTGCCAGCAGCTTAGTTGCTGCGACGACCAGTGGCTACACCTTC
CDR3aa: CASSLVAATTSGYTF

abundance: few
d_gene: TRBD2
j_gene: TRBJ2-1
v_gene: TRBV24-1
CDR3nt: TGTGCCACCAGTGACCGTACTAGCGGGTACTACAATGAGCAGTTCTTC
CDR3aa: CATSDRTSGYYNEQFF

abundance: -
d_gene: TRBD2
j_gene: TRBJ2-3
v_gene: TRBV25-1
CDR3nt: TGTGCCAGCAGTGAATACCTACTAGCGGGAAACACAGATACGCAGTATTTT
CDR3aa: CASSEYLLAGNTDTQYF

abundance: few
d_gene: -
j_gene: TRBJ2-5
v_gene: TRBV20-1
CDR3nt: TGCAGTGCTTACGACGGCCAGTCTCAAGAGACCCAGTACTTC
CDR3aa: CSAYDGQSQETQYF

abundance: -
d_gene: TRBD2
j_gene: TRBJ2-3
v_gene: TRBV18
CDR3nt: TGTGCCAGCTCACCACTGCTACTAGCGGAGGACACAGATACGCAGTATTTT
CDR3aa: CASSPLLLAEDTDTQYF

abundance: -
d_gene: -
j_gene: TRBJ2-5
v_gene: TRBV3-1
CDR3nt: TGTGCCAGCAGCCAAGTTTCAATTCCAGAGACCCAGTACTTC
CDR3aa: CASSQVSIPETQYF

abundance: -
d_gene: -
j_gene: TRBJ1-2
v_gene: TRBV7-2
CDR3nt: TGTGCCAGCAGCTCGACAGCCTATGGCTACACCTTC
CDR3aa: CASSSTAYGYTF

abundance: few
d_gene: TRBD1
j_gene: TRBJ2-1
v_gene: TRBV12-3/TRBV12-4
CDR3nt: TGTGCCACAACCGGGGACAGTCATTGGTATGAGCAGTTCTTC
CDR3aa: CATTGDSHWYEQFF

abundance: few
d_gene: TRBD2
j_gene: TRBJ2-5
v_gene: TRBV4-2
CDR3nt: TGTGCCAGCAGCCAAGAACTAGCCGGGGGGGCCGGGGAGACCCAGTACTTC
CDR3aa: CASSQELAGGAGETQYF

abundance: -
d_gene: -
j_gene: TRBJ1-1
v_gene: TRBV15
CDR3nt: TGTGCCACCAGCCGCGAAGGATACAAACCAAGAGCTTTCTTT
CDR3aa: CATSREGYKPRAFF

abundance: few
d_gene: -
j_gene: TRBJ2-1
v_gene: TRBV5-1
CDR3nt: TGCGCCAGCAGCTTGGACTATGAGCGGATCTCCTACAATGAGCAGTTCTTC
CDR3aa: CASSLDYERISYNEQFF

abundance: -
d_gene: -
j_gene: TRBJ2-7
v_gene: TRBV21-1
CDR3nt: TGTGCCAGCAGCGAACCCGGGACAGGGAACGAGCAGTACTTC
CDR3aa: CASSEPGTGNEQYF